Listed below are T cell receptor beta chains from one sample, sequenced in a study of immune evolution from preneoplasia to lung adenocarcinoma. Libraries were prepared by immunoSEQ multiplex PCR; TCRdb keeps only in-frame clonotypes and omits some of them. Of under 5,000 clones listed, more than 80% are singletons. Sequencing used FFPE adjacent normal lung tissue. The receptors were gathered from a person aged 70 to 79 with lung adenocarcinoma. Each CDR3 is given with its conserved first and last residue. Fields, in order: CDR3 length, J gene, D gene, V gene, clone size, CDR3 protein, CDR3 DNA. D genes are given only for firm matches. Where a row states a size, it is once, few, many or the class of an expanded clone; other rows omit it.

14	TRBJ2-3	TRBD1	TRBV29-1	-	CSVEPGTATDTQYF	TGCAGCGTTGAACCTGGGACAGCTACAGATACGCAGTATTTT
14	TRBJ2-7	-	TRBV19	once	CASSYRVEAYEQYF	TGTGCCAGTAGCTACAGGGTGGAGGCCTACGAGCAGTACTTC
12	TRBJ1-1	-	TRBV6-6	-	CASSYPNTEAFF	TGTGCCAGCAGTTACCCGAACACTGAAGCTTTCTTT
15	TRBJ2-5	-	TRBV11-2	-	CASSFGTTYQETQYF	TGTGCCAGCAGCTTCGGGACAACGTACCAAGAGACCCAGTACTTC
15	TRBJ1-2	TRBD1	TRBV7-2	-	CASSLNIEGANGYTF	TGTGCCAGCAGCCTCAACATAGAGGGGGCGAACGGCTACACCTTC
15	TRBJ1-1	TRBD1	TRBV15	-	CATSRKTGASAEAFF	TGTGCCACCAGCAGGAAGACAGGGGCTTCGGCTGAAGCTTTCTTT
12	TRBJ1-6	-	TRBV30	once	CAWSAQGAPLHF	TGTGCCTGGAGTGCTCAGGGCGCACCCCTCCACTTT
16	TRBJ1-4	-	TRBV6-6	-	CASRKPPHGAWEKLFF	TGTGCCAGCAGAAAACCACCTCACGGGGCTTGGGAAAAACTGTTTTTT
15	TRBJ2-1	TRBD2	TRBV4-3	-	CASSQGLAGANEQFF	TGCGCCAGCAGCCAAGGTCTAGCGGGGGCCAATGAGCAGTTCTTC
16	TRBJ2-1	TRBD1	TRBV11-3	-	CASSLDGTGGSSEQFF	TGTGCCAGCAGCCTAGATGGGACAGGGGGCTCGAGTGAGCAGTTCTTC
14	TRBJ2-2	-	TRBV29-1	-	CSVSLLQWTGELFF	TGCAGCGTTTCCCTCTTACAATGGACCGGGGAGCTGTTTTTT
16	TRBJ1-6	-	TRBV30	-	CAWSPPSPIRNSPLHF	TGTGCCTGGAGTCCCCCCTCGCCTATACGGAATTCACCCCTCCACTTT
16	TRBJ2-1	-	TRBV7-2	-	CASSHASGTMAHEQFF	TGTGCCAGCAGCCACGCCTCCGGGACAATGGCCCATGAGCAGTTCTTC
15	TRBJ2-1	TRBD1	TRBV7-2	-	CASSPGQGARNEQFF	TGTGCCAGCAGCCCGGGACAGGGGGCGAGGAATGAGCAGTTCTTC
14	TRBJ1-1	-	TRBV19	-	CASTQRGMNTEAFF	TGTGCCAGTACCCAACGGGGAATGAACACTGAAGCTTTCTTT
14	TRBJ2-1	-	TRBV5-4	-	CASIRKRGDGEQFF	TGTGCCAGCATCAGGAAAAGGGGGGACGGTGAGCAGTTCTTC
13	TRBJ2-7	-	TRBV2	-	CASRNQGTYEQYF	TGTGCCAGCAGGAACCAGGGTACCTACGAGCAGTACTTC
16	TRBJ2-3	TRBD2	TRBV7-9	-	CASSIRLAGSTDTQYF	TGTGCCAGCAGCATCCGACTAGCGGGAAGCACAGATACGCAGTATTTT
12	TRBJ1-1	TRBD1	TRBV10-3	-	CAITRDSGGAFF	TGTGCCATCACCCGGGACAGTGGTGGTGCTTTCTTT
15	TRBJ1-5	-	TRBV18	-	CASSPTGTLNQPQHF	TGTGCCAGCTCACCAACTGGGACCCTTAATCAGCCCCAGCATTTT
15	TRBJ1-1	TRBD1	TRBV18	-	CASSLTGQLNTEAFF	TGTGCCAGCTCTCTTACGGGACAGCTGAACACTGAAGCTTTCTTT
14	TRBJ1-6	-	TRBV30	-	CAWSIGTDNSPLHF	TGTGCCTGGAGTATAGGGACGGATAATTCACCCCTCCACTTT
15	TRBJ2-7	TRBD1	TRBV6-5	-	CASNYGTGRGLEQYF	TGTGCCAGCAACTATGGGACAGGGAGGGGTCTCGAGCAGTACTTC
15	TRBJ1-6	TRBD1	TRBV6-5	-	CASSRDRNVNSPLHF	TGTGCCAGCAGTCGGGACAGAAACGTTAATTCACCCCTCCACTTT
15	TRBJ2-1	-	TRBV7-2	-	CASSTLTTAYNEQFF	TGTGCCAGCAGCACACTTACGACAGCCTACAATGAGCAGTTCTTC
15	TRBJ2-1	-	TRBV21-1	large	CASSKDGDSYNEQFF	TGTGCCAGCAGCAAAGATGGGGATTCCTACAATGAGCAGTTCTTC
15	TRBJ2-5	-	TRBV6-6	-	CASSYSENSPETQYF	TGTGCCAGCAGTTACTCAGAGAACTCGCCGGAGACCCAGTACTTC
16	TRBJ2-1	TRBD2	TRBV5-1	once	CASSFGTSGRGNEQFF	TGCGCCAGCAGCTTCGGGACTAGCGGGAGAGGCAATGAGCAGTTCTTC
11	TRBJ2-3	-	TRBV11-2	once	CASSPQDTQYF	TGTGCCAGCAGCCCCCAGGATACGCAGTATTTT
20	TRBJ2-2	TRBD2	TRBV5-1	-	CASSGRLAGASATNTGELFF	TGCGCCAGCAGCGGTAGACTAGCGGGAGCTTCAGCGACGAACACCGGGGAGCTGTTTTTT
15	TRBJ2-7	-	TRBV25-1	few	CAVQSGPRGSYEQYF	TGTGCCGTACAAAGTGGACCTCGCGGGTCCTACGAGCAGTACTTC
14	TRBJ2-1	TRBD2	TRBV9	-	CASNLAGGRNEQFF	TGTGCCAGCAATCTAGCGGGAGGTCGCAATGAGCAGTTCTTC
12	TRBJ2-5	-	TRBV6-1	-	CASSEVAMTQYF	TGTGCCAGCAGTGAAGTAGCCATGACCCAGTACTTC
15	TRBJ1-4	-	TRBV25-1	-	CASSGHQAVGEKLFF	TGTGCCAGCAGTGGCCATCAGGCAGTCGGAGAAAAACTGTTTTTT
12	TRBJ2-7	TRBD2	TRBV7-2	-	CASAGLASEQYF	TGTGCCAGCGCTGGACTAGCGTCCGAGCAGTACTTC
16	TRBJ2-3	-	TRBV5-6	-	CASSLGSGPRTDTQYF	TGTGCCAGCAGCTTGGGGTCAGGCCCCCGGACAGATACGCAGTATTTT
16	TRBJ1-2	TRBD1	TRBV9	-	CASSPRPGTDNYGYTF	TGTGCCAGCAGCCCTCGTCCCGGGACAGATAACTATGGCTACACCTTC
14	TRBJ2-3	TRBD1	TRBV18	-	CASSRTDRGDTQYF	TGTGCCAGCTCACGAACTGACAGGGGCGATACGCAGTATTTT
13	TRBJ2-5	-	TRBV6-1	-	CASRTVIKETQYF	TGTGCCAGCAGGACAGTAATAAAAGAGACCCAGTACTTC
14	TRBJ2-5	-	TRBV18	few	CASSPPGRQETQYF	TGTGCCAGCTCACCACCGGGTCGCCAAGAGACCCAGTACTTC
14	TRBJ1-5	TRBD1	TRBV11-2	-	CASSRTGADQPQHF	TGTGCCAGCAGCCGGACAGGGGCCGATCAGCCCCAGCATTTT
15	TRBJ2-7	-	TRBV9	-	CASSVGGDVSYEQYF	TGTGCCAGCAGCGTTGGAGGAGACGTCTCCTACGAGCAGTACTTC
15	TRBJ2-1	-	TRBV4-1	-	CASSQVEDVQDEQFF	TGCGCCAGCAGCCAAGTCGAAGACGTGCAGGATGAGCAGTTCTTC
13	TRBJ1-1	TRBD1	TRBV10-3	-	CATRQGEITEAFF	TGTGCCACCCGACAGGGGGAGATCACTGAAGCTTTCTTT
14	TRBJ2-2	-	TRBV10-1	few	CASSEGTHHGELFF	TGCGCCAGCAGTGAAGGGACACACCACGGGGAGCTGTTTTTT
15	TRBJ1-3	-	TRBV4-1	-	CASRRLFGAGNTIYF	TGCGCCAGCAGACGATTATTCGGGGCTGGAAACACCATATATTTT
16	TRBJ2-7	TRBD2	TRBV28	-	CASSQIAGSSSYEQYF	TGTGCCAGCAGTCAAATAGCGGGAAGTAGCTCCTACGAGCAGTACTTC
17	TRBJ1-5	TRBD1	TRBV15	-	CATSGGQGGYSNQPQHF	TGTGCCACCAGCGGAGGACAGGGAGGTTATAGCAATCAGCCCCAGCATTTT
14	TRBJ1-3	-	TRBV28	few	CASSGRGSGNTIYF	TGTGCCAGCAGTGGGAGGGGCTCTGGAAACACCATATATTTT
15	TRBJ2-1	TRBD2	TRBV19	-	CASTPGASGRGEQFF	TGTGCCAGTACTCCCGGGGCTAGCGGGAGGGGAGAGCAGTTCTTC
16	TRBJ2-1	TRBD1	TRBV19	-	CASSPPGDSTYNEQFF	TGTGCCAGTAGCCCTCCAGGGGACAGCACTTACAATGAGCAGTTCTTC
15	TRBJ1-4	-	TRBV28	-	CASSLDPQSNEKLFF	TGTGCCAGCAGTTTAGATCCACAGTCTAATGAAAAACTGTTTTTT
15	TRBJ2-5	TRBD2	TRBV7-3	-	CASSSKRELGETQYF	TGTGCCAGCAGCTCCAAGCGGGAGTTGGGTGAGACCCAGTACTTC